This T cell receptor beta chain was captured by sequencing in a study of beta chain features in type 1 diabetes. Germline V gene data show CDR1 as MNHEY and CDR2 as SVGAGI. V was cut by 0 bases and J by 0 bases, with 12 bases left in between. This CDR3 contains 16 residues. Study findings and constraints: Diminished insertions and augmented deletions at VDJ junctions characterized type 1 diabetes patients. Patients with Type 1 diabetes showed moderately but significantly shorter TCRB CDR3s in all four CD4+ subsets.

CD45RO/CCR7/CD25/CD127/CD95/CD27 separated CD4+ naive, central memory, regulatory and stem cell-like memory cells by sorting. Post-sort purity exceeded 98% for all sorted populations. The whole isolated RNA underwent reverse transcription, so sequencing captured expressed TCRB transcripts. It was found that naive, central memory and regulatory T cell samples averaged roughly 3.5 million reads. The repertoire was sequenced with immunoSEQ multiplex PCR; TCRdb's copy has only in-frame clones and lacks some. This sample has some 290,000 clones, with 20% to 25% found just once. A note on this clone: Its antigen is as yet unknown.

Sequences were obtained from naive CD4+ T cells from blood. The TCR sequence derives from a woman aged 30 to 39 with type 1 diabetes. The V call is TRBV6-5, the J call TRBJ2-7; possible D gene TRBD2, 6 bases. This chain's CDR3 is CASSYSSRRGSYEQYF. DNA for the CDR3: TGTGCCAGCAGTTACTCGAGCCGGAGGGGCTCCTACGAGCAGTACTTC.